This T cell receptor (beta chain) was retrieved from a study of cytomegalovirus exposure and HLA in healthy donors. The PCR employed 60 Vbeta primers together with 13 Jbeta primers. Only in-frame clones appear in the TCRdb table, and some are missing; sequencing was by immunoSEQ multiplex PCR. The table has 150,000 to 180,000 clones, approximately 80% seen once. The V gene's germline CDR1 is SGDLS and CDR2 YYNGEE. The CDR3 is 15 amino acids. Trimming removed 4 bases at V and 1 base at J, with 12 bases between. This clone came up once. The antigen is unknown. Study observations and caveats: Reportedly, a later analysis found an Asian-associated ancestry cluster had fewer N-insertions than the approximately 700-donor mean.

Sequencing was carried out using PBMCs. V and J are TRBV9 and TRBJ1-5; D is unresolved. The sequence was obtained from a woman aged 40 to 50 in good health and CMV-seropositive. CDR3 residues: CASSTGGGSNQPQHF. In DNA form, the CDR3 reads TGTGCCAGCAGCACGGGTGGTGGGAGCAATCAGCCCCAGCATTTT. Variable domain in full (rest from reference TRBV9 and TRBJ1-5): DSGVTQTPKHLITATGQRVTLRCSPRSGDLSVYWYQQSLDQGLQFLIQYYNGEERAKGNILERFSAQQFPDLHSELNLSSLELGDSALYFCASSTGGGSNQPQHFGDGTRLSIL.